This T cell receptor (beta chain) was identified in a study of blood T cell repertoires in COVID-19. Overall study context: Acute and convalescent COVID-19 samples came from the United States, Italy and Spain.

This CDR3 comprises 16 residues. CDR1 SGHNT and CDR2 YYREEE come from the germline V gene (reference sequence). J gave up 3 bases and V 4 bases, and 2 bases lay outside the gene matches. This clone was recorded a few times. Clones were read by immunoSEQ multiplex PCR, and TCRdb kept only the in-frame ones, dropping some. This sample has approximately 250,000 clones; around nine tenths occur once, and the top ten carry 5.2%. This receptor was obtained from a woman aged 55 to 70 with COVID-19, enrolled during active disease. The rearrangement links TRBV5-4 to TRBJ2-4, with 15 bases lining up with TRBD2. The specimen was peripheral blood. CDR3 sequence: CASSLGLAGGKNIQYF. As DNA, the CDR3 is TGTGCCAGCAGCCTGGGACTAGCGGGAGGCAAAAACATTCAGTACTTC.